The clone carrying this T cell receptor beta chain is a singleton in its sample. Its target is unknown. The source of the sample is a study of T cell responses to AZD1222 COVID-19 vaccine. Looked up from germline, CDR1 is MNHEY and CDR2 is SVGEGT. The V end lost 2 bases, the J end lost 2 bases, and 7 bases lay between the germline ends. The CDR3 has 14 amino acids. Assay used: immunoSEQ multiplex PCR; TCRdb lists only in-frame clones, some missing. The table records about 150,000 clones, approximately 90% of them present only once. Whole-study results and caveats: Spike regions recognized by vaccine-associated CD4 TCRs spanned the protein, led by 160-218 and 743-854. Spike-specific TCR breadth and depth both grew after two AZD1222 doses. The donor cohort was predominantly white British with a female majority, and clonal diversity may have been underestimated.

This specimen was peripheral blood, taken on day 0 of AZD1222 vaccination. V usage is TRBV6-2 or TRBV6-3 and J usage is TRBJ1-5; weak D call: TRBD1 (5 bases). The TCR originated in an adult in good health. This CDR3 is CASSYQGGNQPQHF. The CDR3 nucleotides are TGTGCCAGCAGTTACCAGGGAGGCAATCAGCCCCAGCATTTT.